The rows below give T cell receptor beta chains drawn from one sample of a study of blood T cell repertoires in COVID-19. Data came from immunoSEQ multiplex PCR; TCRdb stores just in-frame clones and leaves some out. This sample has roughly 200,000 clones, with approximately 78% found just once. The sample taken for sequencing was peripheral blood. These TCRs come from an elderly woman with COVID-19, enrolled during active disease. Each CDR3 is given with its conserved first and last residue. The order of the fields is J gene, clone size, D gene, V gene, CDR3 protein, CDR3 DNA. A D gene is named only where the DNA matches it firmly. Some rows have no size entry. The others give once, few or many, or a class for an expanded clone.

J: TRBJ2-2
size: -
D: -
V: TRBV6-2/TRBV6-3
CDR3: CASSPGQSSSGELFF
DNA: TGTGCCAGCAGTCCGGGACAATCTAGCTCCGGGGAGCTGTTTTTT

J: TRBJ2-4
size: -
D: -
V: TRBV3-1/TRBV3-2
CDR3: CASSLIGASAKNIQYF
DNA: TGTGCCAGCAGCCTCATAGGGGCTTCAGCCAAAAACATTCAGTACTTC

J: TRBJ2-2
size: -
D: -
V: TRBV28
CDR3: CASSLVTGELFF
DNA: TGTGCCAGCAGCCTAGTCACCGGGGAGCTGTTTTTT

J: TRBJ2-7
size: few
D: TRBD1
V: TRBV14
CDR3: CASSPIGDRRSYEQYF
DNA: TGTGCCAGCAGCCCAATCGGGGACAGGCGAAGCTACGAGCAGTACTTC

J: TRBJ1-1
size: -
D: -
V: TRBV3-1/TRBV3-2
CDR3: CASSPSRVAEAFF
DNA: TGTGCCAGCAGCCCGTCACGGGTGGCTGAAGCTTTCTTT

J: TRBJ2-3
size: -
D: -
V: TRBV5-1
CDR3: CASSLGGQSSTDTQYF
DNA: TGCGCCAGCAGCTTGGGCGGACAGTCTAGCACAGATACGCAGTATTTT

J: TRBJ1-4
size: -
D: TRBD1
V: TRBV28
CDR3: CASSLARDRAEKLFF
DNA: TGTGCCAGCAGTTTGGCTCGGGACAGAGCTGAAAAACTGTTTTTT

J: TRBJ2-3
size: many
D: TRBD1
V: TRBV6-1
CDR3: CASSDPDRGDTQYF
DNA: TGTGCCAGCAGTGACCCAGACAGGGGTGATACGCAGTATTTT

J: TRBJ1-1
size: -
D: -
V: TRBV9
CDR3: CASSPQGDLNTEAFF
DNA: TGTGCCAGCAGTCCTCAAGGAGACTTGAACACTGAAGCTTTCTTT

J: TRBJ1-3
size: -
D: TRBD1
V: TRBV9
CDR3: CASSVAQGTGWGNTIYF
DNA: TGTGCCAGCAGCGTAGCCCAAGGGACAGGGTGGGGAAACACCATATATTTT

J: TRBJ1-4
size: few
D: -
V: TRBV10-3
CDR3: CAISPSGEKLFF
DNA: TGTGCCATCAGTCCCTCGGGGGAAAAACTGTTTTTT

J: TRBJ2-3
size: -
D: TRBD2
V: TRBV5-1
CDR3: CASSLRISGRTDTQYF
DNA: TGCGCCAGCAGCTTGAGGATTAGCGGGAGGACAGATACGCAGTATTTT

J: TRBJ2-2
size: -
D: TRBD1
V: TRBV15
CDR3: CATSRAPGQGSSGELFF
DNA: TGTGCCACCAGCAGAGCTCCAGGACAGGGTAGCAGCGGGGAGCTGTTTTTT

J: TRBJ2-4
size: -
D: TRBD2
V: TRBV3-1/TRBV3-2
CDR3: CASSQGTSGRAKNIQYF
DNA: TGTGCCAGCAGCCAGGGGACTAGCGGGAGAGCCAAAAACATTCAGTACTTC

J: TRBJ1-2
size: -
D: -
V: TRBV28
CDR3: CASSLITDYGYTF
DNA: TGTGCCAGCAGTTTAATTACAGACTATGGCTACACCTTC

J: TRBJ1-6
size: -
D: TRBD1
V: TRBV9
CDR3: CASSLGQGPLHF
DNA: TGTGCCAGCAGTTTGGGACAGGGACCCCTCCACTTT

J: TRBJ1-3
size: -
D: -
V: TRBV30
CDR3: CAWQQAGNTIYF
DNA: TGTGCCTGGCAACAGGCTGGAAACACCATATATTTT

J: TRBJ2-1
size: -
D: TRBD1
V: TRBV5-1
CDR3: CASSLMPGTGGDEQFF
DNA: TGCGCCAGCAGCCTTATGCCCGGGACAGGGGGCGATGAGCAGTTCTTC

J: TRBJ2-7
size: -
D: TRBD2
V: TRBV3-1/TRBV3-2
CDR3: CASSQKPRTSGGAYEQYF
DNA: TGTGCCAGCAGCCAAAAACCCCGGACTAGCGGGGGGGCCTACGAGCAGTACTTC

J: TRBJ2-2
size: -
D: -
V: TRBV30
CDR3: CAWGSRVFKTGELFF
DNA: TGTGCCTGGGGATCCCGGGTCTTTAAAACCGGGGAGCTGTTTTTT

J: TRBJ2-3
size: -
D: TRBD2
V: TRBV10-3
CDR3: CAISTTGGTQYF
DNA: TGTGCCATCAGCACGACGGGAGGTACGCAGTATTTT

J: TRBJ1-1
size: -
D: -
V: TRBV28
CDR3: CASSPDSLKAFF
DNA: TGTGCCAGCAGTCCAGACAGCCTGAAAGCTTTCTTT

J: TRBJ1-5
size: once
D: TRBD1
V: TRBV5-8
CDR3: CASSLARGTNNQPQHF
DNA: TGTGCCAGCAGCTTGGCCAGGGGGACCAACAATCAGCCCCAGCATTTT

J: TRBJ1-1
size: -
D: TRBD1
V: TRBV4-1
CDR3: CASSLLDRAMNTEAFF
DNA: TGCGCCAGCAGCCTCCTCGACAGGGCTATGAACACTGAAGCTTTCTTT

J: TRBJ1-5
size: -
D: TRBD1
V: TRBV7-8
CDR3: CASSLLRQGEGQPQHF
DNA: TGTGCCAGCAGCTTACTCAGACAGGGGGAAGGGCAGCCCCAGCATTTT

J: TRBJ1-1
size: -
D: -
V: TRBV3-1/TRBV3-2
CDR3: CASSQSLTEAFF
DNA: TGTGCCAGCAGCCAATCACTCACTGAAGCTTTCTTT

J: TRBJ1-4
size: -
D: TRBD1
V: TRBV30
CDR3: CAWSADRGTNEKLFF
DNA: TGTGCCTGGAGTGCTGACAGGGGAACTAATGAAAAACTGTTTTTT

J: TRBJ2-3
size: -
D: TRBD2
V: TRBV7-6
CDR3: CASSAQVSGAGDTQYF
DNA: TGTGCCAGCAGCGCCCAAGTCAGCGGGGCGGGGGATACGCAGTATTTT

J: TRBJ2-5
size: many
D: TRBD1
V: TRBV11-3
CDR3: CASSFSGTGIQETQYF
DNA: TGTGCCAGCAGCTTTTCCGGGACAGGGATCCAAGAGACCCAGTACTTC